The next 4 T cell receptor beta chains were all read from a single sample in a study of blood T cell repertoires in COVID-19 (dated by TCRdb to 2018 to 2020). Library generation was performed with the immunoSEQ multiplex PCR assay. TCRdb holds this immuneACCESS table with in-frame rearrangements only. Some clones are missing; in checked studies, unresolved V genes explain under half, and the rest has no known cause. Here the sample has 250,000 to 300,000 clones; approximately 90% occur a single time. The top ten hold around 13% of the sample. Sequenced material: peripheral blood. The receptor set was obtained from a woman aged 55-70 years with acute or convalescent COVID-19.

The rearrangement uses TRBV7-9 and TRBJ2-5, with 15 bases that match TRBD2. CDR3 length equals 16 residues. Germline-derived CDR1 and CDR2 are SEHNR and FQNEAQ (reference sequence). Unmatched junction bases numbered 5, after V lost 4 bases and J lost 5 bases. CDR3 sequence: CASSSGLAGGQETQYF. CDR3 sequence (DNA): TGTGCCAGCAGCTCTGGACTAGCGGGGGGGCAGGAGACCCAGTACTTC. Supplemented by reference TRBV7-9 and TRBJ2-5, the full variable domain reads DTGVSQNPRHKITKRGQNVTFRCDPISEHNRLYWYRQTLGQGPEFLTYFQNEAQLEKSRLLSDRFSAERPKGSFSTLEIQRTEQGDSAMYLCASSSGLAGGQETQYFGPGTRLLVL.

The chain recombines TRBV27 with TRBJ2-1; a possible D gene is TRBD2 (7 bases). Between the trimmed V and J ends, which lost 1 base and 2 bases, there was a span of 15 bases. This CDR3 comprises 17 residues. From germline, CDR1 is MNHEY and CDR2 SMNVEV (reference sequence). The CDR3 region is CASSLWGGGKAYNEQFF. The CDR3 nucleotides are TGTGCCAGCAGTTTATGGGGAGGGGGTAAGGCCTACAATGAGCAGTTCTTC.

This clone was seen just once. The chain joins TRBV29-1 to TRBJ2-2; D is possibly TRBD2 (6 bases). V was cut by 6 bases and J by 6 bases, with 23 bases left in between. CDR3 size: 16 residues. Germline CDR1 SQVTM, CDR2 ANQGSEA. The CDR3 loop is CSVLAPSGLQSGELFF. The DNA for the CDR3 is TGCAGCGTCCTAGCCCCTTCGGGACTTCAGTCCGGGGAGCTGTTTTTT.

The genes are TRBV15 and TRBJ2-5; D is unresolved. Trimming left V 0 bases short and J 4 bases short, with 12 bases between. The CDR3 length is 15 residues. Germline V gives CDR1 LNHNV, CDR2 YYDKDF (reference sequence). The CDR3 DNA follows: TGTGCCACCAGCAGAGATCGCGCATTCGGAGAGACCCAGTACTTC. Protein: CATSRDRAFGETQYF.